Shown below are 25 T cell receptor beta chains from a single sample sequenced in a study of shared clonotypes between healthy human individuals. Assay used: immunoSEQ multiplex PCR; TCRdb lists only in-frame clones, some missing. The table records about 2.3 million clones, approximately 95% of them present only once. The sequenced sample consisted of naive CD4+ T cells from PBMCs. Subset noted: CD45RA+ positively selected. These receptor sequences come from a man between 18 and 35 years old in good health. Some clones in this sample may be carry-over from other donors' samples.

The chain uses TRBV6-6 and TRBJ1-1; D perhaps matches TRBD1 (5 bases). The V end was cut by 6 bases, the J end by 4 bases, with 15 bases between. Germline-derived CDR1 and CDR2 are MNHNY and SVGAGI (reference sequence). The CDR3 is 14 residues long. CDR3 region: CASRPWGLSTEAFF. In DNA, the CDR3 is TGTGCCAGCAGACCGTGGGGCCTAAGCACTGAAGCTTTCTTT.

This chain links TRBV5-1 with TRBJ1-1; possibly TRBD1 for D (6 bases). The ends were cut back, 3 bases at V and 4 bases at J, with 13 bases in the middle. The germline gives CDR1 SGHRS, CDR2 YFSETQ. This CDR3 comprises 14 residues. CDR3 residues: CASSYRVLGTEAFF. CDR3 DNA sequence: TGCGCCAGCAGCTACAGGGTTTTGGGCACTGAAGCTTTCTTT. Full variable domain (rest looked up from reference TRBV5-1 and TRBJ1-1): KAGVTQTPRYLIKTRGQQVTLSCSPISGHRSVSWYQQTPGQGLQFLFEYFSETQRNKGNFPGRFSGRQFSNSRSEMNVSTLELGDSALYLCASSYRVLGTEAFFGQGTRLTVV.

The chain is built from TRBV28 and TRBJ2-7; 12 nucleotides line up with TRBD2. The CDR3 length is 14 residues. J gave up 12 bases and V 3 bases, and 9 bases lay outside the gene matches. Germline V CDR1 and CDR2: MDHEN, SYDVKM. CDR3 in amino acids: CASSFPSGRAGPYF. Here the CDR3 DNA reads TGTGCCAGCAGTTTCCCTAGCGGGAGGGCTGGACCGTACTTC.

The rearrangement uses TRBV9 and TRBJ2-5; D gene uncertain. The V gene lost 0 bases and the J gene lost 4 bases, with 10 bases spanning the gap. CDR3 length: 14 amino acids. Germline V gives CDR1 SGDLS, CDR2 YYNGEE. The CDR3 spells CASSVASTGETQYF. In DNA, the CDR3 is TGTGCCAGCAGCGTAGCCTCGACTGGAGAGACCCAGTACTTC.

This clone occurred once. The V gene is TRBV9, the J gene TRBJ2-7; D may correspond to TRBD1 or TRBD2 (5 bases each). CDR3 size: 15 residues. Germline CDR1 and CDR2: SGDLS and YYNGEE. V lost 4 bases and J 3 bases, leaving 17 bases between the germline ends. Here the CDR3 DNA reads TGTGCCAGCAGCCCCCGGTGGGGGAATAGCTACGAGCAGTACTTC. Its translation: CASSPRWGNSYEQYF. Drawing the rest from reference TRBV9 and TRBJ2-7, the complete variable domain is DSGVTQTPKHLITATGQRVTLRCSPRSGDLSVYWYQQSLDQGLQFLIQYYNGEERAKGNILERFSAQQFPDLHSELNLSSLELGDSALYFCASSPRWGNSYEQYFGPGTRLTVT.

V and J are TRBV20-1 and TRBJ2-5; D tentatively fits TRBD1 or TRBD2 (5 bases each). The CDR3 extends over 11 amino acids. V was trimmed by 7 bases and J by 5 bases, leaving 11 bases between them. Germline CDR1 and CDR2: DFQATT and SNEGSKA (reference sequence). This CDR3 reads CSVGEPETQYF. The CDR3 nucleotides read TGCAGTGTGGGGGAGCCGGAGACCCAGTACTTC.

This chain uses TRBV18 with TRBJ2-3; D is unresolved. Per germline, CDR1 KGHSH and CDR2 LQKENI. CDR3 length: 12 residues. V lost 5 bases to trimming and J lost 4 bases, with 7 bases between them. The CDR3 spells CASSKNADTQYF. For the CDR3, the DNA is TGTGCCAGCTCAAAAAACGCAGATACGCAGTATTTT.

The chain couples TRBV9 to TRBJ2-2; 10 nucleotides align to TRBD2. The CDR3 spans 17 residues. Losses at the gene ends were 0 bases for V and 6 bases for J; bases not matched to a gene: 8. Germline V lookup: CDR1 SGDLS, CDR2 YYNGEE. The CDR3 DNA follows: TGTGCCAGCAGCGTAGCCGGGCTAGCGGGAGCGGCCGGGGAGCTGTTTTTT. It yields the protein CASSVAGLAGAAGELFF.

CDR3 sequence (DNA): TGTGCCAGCAGCCAGGGACATTACAATGAGCAGTTCTTC. Protein sequence: CASSQGHYNEQFF. This chain connects TRBV14 to TRBJ2-1, with a tentative D call TRBD1 (6 bases). Germline CDR1 is SGHDN and CDR2 is FVKESK. V shed 3 bases and J shed 4 bases, with 7 bases lying between them. The CDR3 is 13 residues long.

This chain uses TRBV4-1 with TRBJ2-7; D remains ambiguous. V shed 2 bases and J shed 5 bases, with 19 bases lying between them. This CDR3 is 16 amino acids long. CDR1 is MGHRA, CDR2 YSYEKL, per germline. As DNA, the CDR3 is TGCGCCAGCAGCCAAAAGATCTCGCGGTCCCGGGACGAGCAGTACTTC. It is translated as CASSQKISRSRDEQYF.

The genes are TRBV7-3 and TRBJ2-1, with TRBD2 matching over 11 bases. The CDR3 spans 16 residues. CDR1 is SGHTA and CDR2 is FQGTGA in the germline V gene. The junction had 7 bases not matched to a gene; V was cut back by 2 bases and J by 7 bases. CDR3 sequence: CASSLGTSGSMNEQFF. The CDR3 DNA sequence: TGTGCCAGCAGCTTAGGAACTAGCGGGAGTATGAATGAGCAGTTCTTC.

The chain employs TRBV4-2 and TRBJ2-7, with TRBD2 matching over 10 bases. Germline V gene lookup returns CDR1 LGHNA and CDR2 YNFKEQ. The CDR3 extends over 14 amino acids. The ends lost 4 bases at V and 4 bases at J; junction bases unmatched: 4. The CDR3 sequence: CASSPSGRVYEQYF. CDR3 nucleotide sequence: TGTGCCAGCAGCCCTAGCGGGAGAGTTTACGAGCAGTACTTC.

V gene TRBV28 combines with J gene TRBJ2-3; D uncertain. The CDR3 contains 11 residues. Germline CDR1 and CDR2: MDHEN and SYDVKM. V shed 5 bases and J shed 7 bases, with 7 bases lying between them. CDR3 bases: TGTGCCAGCAGTCTCTATAATACGCAGTATTTT. Its protein product is CASSLYNTQYF.

The chain combines TRBV11-2 with TRBJ2-1, with D tentatively TRBD1 or TRBD2 (5 bases each). Germline CDR1 is SGHAT and CDR2 is FQNNGV. The V and J ends lost 0 bases and 9 bases respectively, with 15 bases between them. The CDR3 sequence is 15 residues long. Here the CDR3 DNA reads TGTGCCAGCAGCTTAGATTGGGGGAGTAAAAGTGAGCAGTTCTTC. Its translation: CASSLDWGSKSEQFF.

The chain uses TRBV10-1 and TRBJ2-3, with TRBD1 matching over 10 bases. The CDR3 spans 14 residues. Unmatched junction bases numbered 3, after V lost 7 bases and J lost 2 bases. In germline, CDR1 is WNHNN, CDR2 SYGVQD (reference sequence). DNA for the CDR3: TGCGCCAGCAAGGGACAGGGGACCACAGATACGCAGTATTTT. Residues: CASKGQGTTDTQYF.

The chain has TRBV7-8 and TRBJ1-4; 9 bases match TRBD1. After removal of 5 bases from V and 2 bases from J, the junction contained 9 bases not matched to a gene. The CDR3 runs to 17 residues. Germline lookup yields CDR1 SGHVS and CDR2 FQNEAQ. The CDR3 protein is CASSKYRDRATNEKLFF. The CDR3 region has the DNA TGTGCCAGCAGCAAGTACCGGGACAGGGCCACTAATGAAAAACTGTTTTTT.

This clone occurred once. Other DNA sequences of this sample code for an identical CDR3. The genes are TRBV29-1 and TRBJ1-5, with TRBD1 as a possible D gene (5 bases). CDR3 length equals 12 residues. Germline V gives CDR1 SQVTM, CDR2 ANQGSEA. Trimming removed 6 bases at V and 1 base at J, with 7 bases between. CDR3 coding DNA: TGCAGCGTGGGGGACAGCAATCAGCCCCAGCATTTT. The encoded protein is CSVGDSNQPQHF.

The rearrangement links TRBV18 to TRBJ1-2; D remains ambiguous. V lost 5 bases and J 7 bases, leaving 20 bases between the germline ends. The CDR3 spans 15 residues. Per the germline V gene, CDR1 is KGHSH and CDR2 is LQKENI. The CDR3 loop is CASSATKDSTGGYTF. The CDR3 DNA sequence: TGTGCCAGCTCAGCCACGAAGGACTCCACGGGTGGCTACACCTTC.

Of note for this clone: Other DNA sequences within the sample encode an identical CDR3. J is TRBJ2-5 and V is TRBV18, with D unresolved. V lost 0 bases, J lost 2 bases, and 4 bases lay in between. The CDR3 totals 13 residues. Per germline, CDR1 KGHSH and CDR2 LQKENI. CDR3 nucleotide sequence: TGTGCCAGCTCACCACCGACTCAAGAGACCCAGTACTTC. As protein: CASSPPTQETQYF.

The chain links TRBV28 to TRBJ1-1; 11 positions agree with TRBD1. The V gene's germline CDR1 is MDHEN and CDR2 SYDVKM. Trimming removed 6 bases from V and 5 bases from J; junction bases left unmatched: 8. This CDR3 comprises 15 residues. CDR3 bases: TGTGCCAGCAGACGAGGACAGGGGGCGCGGACTGAAGCTTTCTTT. Protein product: CASRRGQGARTEAFF.

Of note for this clone: Additional DNA sequences in this sample encode the identical CDR3. CDR3 sequence (DNA): TGTGCCAGCAGCGTAGAAGGCAGCTCTGGAAACACCATATATTTT. As protein: CASSVEGSSGNTIYF. This rearrangement joins TRBV9 to TRBJ1-3; no reliable D call. V was shortened by 0 bases and J by 0 bases, with 7 bases between the two germline ends. This CDR3 comprises 15 residues. Germline-derived CDR1 and CDR2 are SGDLS and YYNGEE.

A remark on this clone: This sample includes further DNA sequences coding for the same CDR3. The V gene is TRBV28, the J gene TRBJ1-2; 10 bases align to TRBD1. The germline V gene encodes CDR1 MDHEN and CDR2 SYDVKM. The CDR3 has 14 residues. With 4 bases clipped from V and 7 bases from J, the junction kept 6 bases outside the gene matches. This CDR3 is CASSSGQGSGGYTF. The CDR3 DNA reads TGTGCCAGCAGTTCGGGACAGGGGTCTGGTGGCTACACCTTC.

V is TRBV28 and J is TRBJ2-4; the D gene is possibly TRBD1 (6 bases). This CDR3 contains 16 residues. V shed 3 bases and J shed 0 bases, with 12 bases lying between them. Germline V gives CDR1 MDHEN, CDR2 SYDVKM. In DNA, the CDR3 is TGTGCCAGCAGTTTGGCAGGGGCTATAGCCAAAAACATTCAGTACTTC. This sequence encodes CASSLAGAIAKNIQYF.

The chain is built from TRBV7-2 and TRBJ2-7; D remains unclear. CDR1 and CDR2 from the germline V gene are SGHTA and FQGNSA. The CDR3 covers 15 residues. Trimming shortened V by 5 bases and J by 1 base, and 15 bases separated the two germline ends. The CDR3 DNA reads as TGTGCCAGCAGCCCGCAACCAGGAGCTTCCTACGAGCAGTACTTC. Its translation: CASSPQPGASYEQYF.

The chain is built from TRBV7-2 and TRBJ2-7; D may be TRBD1 (6 bases). The ends were cut back, 1 base at V and 2 bases at J, with 6 bases in the middle. CDR1 and CDR2 from the germline V gene are SGHTA and FQGNSA. The CDR3 covers 13 residues. CDR3 in amino acids: CASSLEGAYEQYF. The CDR3 bases are TGTGCCAGCAGCTTAGAGGGGGCCTACGAGCAGTACTTC. The full variable domain, completed using reference TRBV7-2 and TRBJ2-7, is GAGVSQSPSNKVTEKGKDVELRCDPISGHTALYWYRQSLGQGLEFLIYFQGNSAPDKSGLPSDRFSAERTGGSVSTLTIQRTQQEDSAVYLCASSLEGAYEQYFGPGTRLTVT.